This is a list of T cell receptor beta chains from one sample in a study of technical replicates of blood from several donors. Assay: immunoSEQ multiplex PCR; the TCRdb copy retains only in-frame clones and omits some. The sample has roughly 76,000 clones, around 94% seen once. Sequenced sample: T cells isolated from PBMCs. Every receptor here comes from a human donor in good health. The CDR3 runs from the conserved cysteine through the conserved F or W. Each record gives: clone size, J gene, D gene, V gene, CDR3 DNA, CDR3 protein. A D gene is named only where the DNA matches it firmly. Some rows mark clone size as missing; the rest say once, few, many or name a class of expanded clone.

. | TRBJ2-1 | TRBD1 | TRBV25-1 | TGTGCCAGCACAACAGGGGGCTCCTACAATGAGCAGTTCTTC | CASTTGGSYNEQFF
. | TRBJ1-2 | TRBD1 | TRBV9 | TGTGCCAGCAGCCCCGTTAACATGGGACAGTATGGCTACACCTTC | CASSPVNMGQYGYTF
. | TRBJ1-5 | . | TRBV4-3 | TGCGCCAGCAGCCAAGATCCGGGGGTAGGTCAGCCCCAGCATTTT | CASSQDPGVGQPQHF
. | TRBJ2-7 | . | TRBV29-1 | TGCAGCGTTGGACTCCAAACCACCTACGAGCAGTACTTC | CSVGLQTTYEQYF
. | TRBJ2-4 | . | TRBV28 | TGTGCCAGCAGTTTAAGTCAAGGGCGGGGCCCCCTAGCCAAAAACATTCAGTACTTC | CASSLSQGRGPLAKNIQYF
. | TRBJ1-2 | . | TRBV19 | TGTGCCAGTAGTGCCCACCCTGAGATCGGCTATGGCTACACCTTC | CASSAHPEIGYGYTF
. | TRBJ1-5 | . | TRBV30 | TGTGCCTGGACCACTCTAGGAAATCAGCCCCAGCATTTT | CAWTTLGNQPQHF
. | TRBJ2-1 | . | TRBV6-5 | TGTGCCAGCAGTCCCCCGGGAGCGGTGAATGAGCAGTTCTTC | CASSPPGAVNEQFF
. | TRBJ2-7 | . | TRBV10-3 | TGTGCCATCAGTGAGTCGGAGGGGGCGTCCTACGAGCAGTACTTC | CAISESEGASYEQYF
once | TRBJ2-7 | TRBD1 | TRBV5-1 | TGCGCCAGCAGCTTTGACCCTCGACAGGGCTTGCACGAGCAGTACTTC | CASSFDPRQGLHEQYF
. | TRBJ2-5 | . | TRBV30 | TGTGCCTGGAGTGTCTCCGGGACACCGGGGACCCAGTACTTC | CAWSVSGTPGTQYF
once | TRBJ2-5 | TRBD2 | TRBV6-5 | TGTGCCAGCAGTACACTAGCGGGGTTCCAAGAGACCCAGTACTTC | CASSTLAGFQETQYF
. | TRBJ2-7 | TRBD2 | TRBV5-1 | TGCGCCAGCAGCTTGGCCCCCGTGGCGGGAGGGACCTACGAGCAGTACTTC | CASSLAPVAGGTYEQYF
. | TRBJ1-1 | . | TRBV7-9 | TGTGCCAGCAGCTTAGCCGTTATGAACACTGAAGCTTTCTTT | CASSLAVMNTEAFF
. | TRBJ2-7 | TRBD2 | TRBV7-6 | TGTGCCAGCAGCTTAGTTGGCCAGCGGGAGTTGCACGAGCAGTACTTC | CASSLVGQRELHEQYF
. | TRBJ2-2 | . | TRBV14 | TGTGCCAGCAGCCGACTAAAGAACACCGGGGAGCTGTTTTTT | CASSRLKNTGELFF
. | TRBJ1-1 | TRBD1 | TRBV7-8 | TGTGCCAGCAAGTCCCAGGACAGGGGTATGATAGCTTTCTTT | CASKSQDRGMIAFF
. | TRBJ1-2 | . | TRBV6-5 | TGTGCCAGCAGTTATCGGGGGGAGGCTAACTATGGCTACACCTTC | CASSYRGEANYGYTF
. | TRBJ2-5 | . | TRBV9 | TGTGCCAGCAGCGTAGGGGGGGAAGAGACCCAGTACTTC | CASSVGGEETQYF
. | TRBJ1-5 | TRBD1 | TRBV2 | TGTGCCAGCAGTGAAAGTAGGGGGCATAGCAATCAGCCCCAGCATTTT | CASSESRGHSNQPQHF
few | TRBJ2-1 | TRBD2 | TRBV19 | TGTGCCAGTGCTCGGGAGGACTACAATGAGCAGTTCTTC | CASAREDYNEQFF
. | TRBJ2-7 | TRBD2 | TRBV18 | TGTGCCAGCTCACCCTCCCGAGCTAGCGGCAGCTCCTACGAGCAGTACTTC | CASSPSRASGSSYEQYF
once | TRBJ1-5 | . | TRBV28 | TGTGCCAGCAGACCCAGAGACAGACTTTATCAGCCCCAGCATTTT | CASRPRDRLYQPQHF
. | TRBJ2-3 | TRBD2 | TRBV7-2 | TGTGCCAGCAGCTTAGGGGCCTTGGCTAGCGGGAGTGGGGATACGCAGTATTTT | CASSLGALASGSGDTQYF
. | TRBJ2-7 | TRBD1 | TRBV7-2 | TGTGCCAGCAGCTTAGGCGACAGGGTGTCCTACGAGCAGTACTTC | CASSLGDRVSYEQYF
. | TRBJ2-1 | . | TRBV29-1 | TGCAGCGTTGGCCCCGGCAGTTGGACGGGATCCTACAATGAGCAGTTCTTC | CSVGPGSWTGSYNEQFF
. | TRBJ1-1 | TRBD1 | TRBV7-6 | TGTGCCAGCAGCTCCCCGGGACAGGGTCACACTGAAGCTTTCTTT | CASSSPGQGHTEAFF
. | TRBJ1-1 | . | TRBV5-4 | TGTGCCAGCAGCTTGGGGACAGCCAACACTGAAGCTTTCTTT | CASSLGTANTEAFF
. | TRBJ1-3 | . | TRBV6-1 | TGTGCCAGCAGTGCCGGGTTCTCTGGAAACACCATATATTTT | CASSAGFSGNTIYF
. | TRBJ1-1 | TRBD1 | TRBV5-1 | TGCGCCAGCAGCTTGGGGACAGGGAGTGTGTCCACTGAAGCTTTCTTT | CASSLGTGSVSTEAFF
. | TRBJ2-7 | . | TRBV10-2 | TGCGCCAGCAGTGCCGAGGGCCACGAGCAGTACTTC | CASSAEGHEQYF
. | TRBJ1-4 | TRBD1 | TRBV28 | TGTGCCAGCAGTCCCCCGCGACAGGGAGAAAAACTGTTTTTT | CASSPPRQGEKLFF
. | TRBJ2-7 | TRBD1 | TRBV28 | TGTGCCAGCAGACCCCATACAGGGGACTACGAGCAGTACTTC | CASRPHTGDYEQYF
. | TRBJ1-3 | . | TRBV11-2 | TGTGCCAGCAGCGAAAGAGTCGCCGGAAACACCATATATTTT | CASSERVAGNTIYF
. | TRBJ2-7 | . | TRBV19 | TGTGCCAGTAGTATGGGGGGAGTCTACGAGCAGTACTTC | CASSMGGVYEQYF
once | TRBJ2-7 | . | TRBV29-1 | TGCAGCGTTGCAACTCCTGGGACAATTTTCGACGAGCAGTACTTC | CSVATPGTIFDEQYF
once | TRBJ2-1 | TRBD2 | TRBV14 | TGTGCCAGCAGCCCGGGGGACTATATTGAGCAGTTCTTC | CASSPGDYIEQFF
. | TRBJ2-2 | . | TRBV9 | TGTGCCAGCAGCGTCAAAGGAATCTCGGGACTCAACACCGGGGAGCTGTTTTTT | CASSVKGISGLNTGELFF
once | TRBJ1-1 | TRBD1 | TRBV27 | TGTGCCAGCAGACGACAGGGGGGGGACACTGAAGCTTTCTTT | CASRRQGGDTEAFF
once | TRBJ1-5 | TRBD1 | TRBV6-5 | TGTGCCAGCAGGGGTATACAGGGGAATCAGCCCCAGCATTTT | CASRGIQGNQPQHF
. | TRBJ2-7 | TRBD1 | TRBV4-1 | TGCGCCAGCAGCCGGGACAGGGGGTACGAGCAGTACTTC | CASSRDRGYEQYF
. | TRBJ2-5 | TRBD2 | TRBV5-1 | TGCGCCAGCAGTTATGGGACTAGCGAGGAAGAGACCCAGTACTTC | CASSYGTSEEETQYF
. | TRBJ2-7 | . | TRBV7-2 | TGTGCCAGCAGCTTAGAATGGGGCTGGTGGGCCGAGCAGTACTTC | CASSLEWGWWAEQYF
. | TRBJ1-4 | . | TRBV6-5 | TGTGCCAGCAGATACCAGGGGAGCAATGAAAAACTGTTTTTT | CASRYQGSNEKLFF
. | TRBJ2-1 | . | TRBV7-9 | TGTGCCAGCAGCAAACTGGGCCAATCCTACAATGAGCAGTTCTTC | CASSKLGQSYNEQFF
. | TRBJ2-3 | TRBD2 | TRBV30 | TGTGCCTGGAGTGTACTAGCGGGAGTGGCAGATACGCAGTATTTT | CAWSVLAGVADTQYF
. | TRBJ2-5 | . | TRBV2 | TGTGCCAGCGGGCGCCCCCAAGAGACCCAGTACTTC | CASGRPQETQYF
. | TRBJ1-5 | . | TRBV7-2 | TGTGCCAGCAGCTTTTTGGGCCGCGATCAGCCCCAGCATTTT | CASSFLGRDQPQHF
. | TRBJ2-1 | TRBD2 | TRBV6-5 | TGTGCCAGCGAGGAACTAGCGGGAAACAATGAGCAGTTCTTC | CASEELAGNNEQFF
. | TRBJ2-7 | . | TRBV4-1 | TGCGCCAGCACTCCTACCCCGGGGGGCCACGAGCAGTACTTC | CASTPTPGGHEQYF
. | TRBJ2-7 | . | TRBV28 | TGTGCCAGCAGTCGGGACTCATCCTACGAGCAGTACTTC | CASSRDSSYEQYF
many | TRBJ2-1 | TRBD1 | TRBV5-4 | TGTGCCAGCAGCCGAATACAGGGGGGCCGCTACAATGAGCAGTTCTTC | CASSRIQGGRYNEQFF
. | TRBJ2-7 | TRBD1 | TRBV28 | TGTGCCAGCAGCCCGGACAGGGCGAGGGAGCAGTACTTC | CASSPDRAREQYF
. | TRBJ2-1 | . | TRBV28 | TGTGCCAGCAGTTCCGCGGGTGGTGAGCAGTTCTTC | CASSSAGGEQFF
few | TRBJ1-1 | TRBD1 | TRBV19 | TGTGCCAGTACCGAAGAAGGGTGGACAGGGGCGAAAATCACTGAAGCTTTCTTT | CASTEEGWTGAKITEAFF